This TCR beta chain derives from a study of control samples from healthy donors and cancer patients. This table comes from immunoSEQ multiplex PCR, and its TCRdb copy is limited to in-frame clones, with some not included. The data hold approximately 50,000 clones, with about nine tenths observed a single time. Sequencing was performed on PBMCs. This clonotype was obtained from a man between 60 and 75 years old with head and neck cancer.

In DNA, the CDR3 is TGTGCCAGCAGCTCCGCGGGGGGGCCAAGCAATGAGCAGTTCTTC. Translated, it gives CASSSAGGPSNEQFF. The chain carries TRBV5-4 and TRBJ2-1, with 9 bases aligning to TRBD2. The trim removed 3 bases at V and 6 bases at J, leaving 7 bases unmatched. This CDR3 has 15 amino acids. The germline CDR1 and CDR2 sequences are SGHNT and YYREEE (reference sequence). The full variable domain, in which reference TRBV5-4 and TRBJ2-1 provide the parts outside the CDR3, is ETGVTQSPTHLIKTRGQQVTLRCSSQSGHNTVSWYQQALGQGPQFIFQYYREEENGRGNFPPRFSGLQFPNYSSELNVNALELDDSALYLCASSSAGGPSNEQFFGPGTRLTVL.